These 9 T cell receptor beta chains share one sample of origin, sequenced in a study of type 1 and type 2 diabetes patients. Amplification started from genomic DNA. Amplification of the beta chain CDR3 used 30 forward and 13 reverse multiplex primers. TCRdb re-derived calls from the multiplex PCR reads in MiXCR, one entry per CDR3 protein. Here the sample spans more than 250,000 distinct CDR3 sequences, around 47% being singletons. The sample taken for sequencing was peripheral blood mononuclear cells (PBMCs). The receptor source for this set is a man aged 18 to 30 with type 2 diabetes.

This chain joins TRBV19 and TRBJ2-2; 10 positions match TRBD2. This CDR3 spans 17 amino acids. Unmatched junction bases numbered 12, after V lost 5 bases and J lost 6 bases. CDR1 LNHDA and CDR2 SQIVND come from the germline V gene (reference sequence). The CDR3, as DNA: TGTGCCAGTAGTGTTAGCGGGAGGTCCCTCCGGGCCGGGGAGCTGTTTTTT. As protein: CASSVSGRSLRAGELFF.

This clonotype has only a few counts. The chain is built from TRBV20-1 and TRBJ2-7; TRBD2 aligns across 8 bases. The CDR3 is 14 amino acids. Per the germline V gene, CDR1 is DFQATT and CDR2 is SNEGSKA (reference sequence). The J segment lost 6 bases and the V segment lost 6 bases, leaving 13 bases of the junction unmatched. The CDR3 coding sequence is TGCAGTGCCTACGGGACTAGGTTCGAGGTCGAGCAGTACTTC. This sequence encodes CSAYGTRFEVEQYF.

The rearrangement joins TRBV4-3 to TRBJ2-4, with TRBD1 identical over 7 bases. The CDR3 covers 14 residues. Trimming took 0 bases from V and 7 from J; bases not matched to a gene: 3. Per the germline V gene, CDR1 is LGHNA and CDR2 is YSLEER. For the CDR3, the DNA is TGCGCCAGCAGCCAAGAATGGGACAGTAACATTCAGTACTTC. Translated, it gives CASSQEWDSNIQYF.

The genes are TRBV15 and TRBJ2-4; 7 positions match TRBD2. Trimming at V came to 3 bases and at J to 0 bases, leaving 8 bases not matched to a gene. The CDR3 contains 17 residues. Germline CDR1 reads LNHNV; CDR2 reads YYDKDF (reference sequence). For the CDR3, the DNA is TGTGCCACCAGCAGTCGGGGGGAGCTCTTAGCCAAAAACATTCAGTACTTC. Translated, it gives CATSSRGELLAKNIQYF.

With regard to this clonotype: It is likely a read error, because the conserved phenylalanine at the end of the CDR3 is missing. CDR3 nucleotides: TGTGCCAGCGACAGGGATAGGATGAACACTGAAGCTTTCCTT. Translated: CASDRDRMNTEAFL. This chain joins TRBV6-6 and TRBJ1-1, with 7 positions matching TRBD1. The V gene's germline CDR1 is MNHNY and CDR2 SVGAGI (reference sequence). The CDR3 contains 14 residues. The V and J ends lost 8 bases and 0 bases, in that order; junction bases with no gene match: 6.

A few counts support this clonotype. J is TRBJ2-3 and V is TRBV2; TRBD1 aligns across 9 bases. Per the germline V gene, CDR1 is SNHLY and CDR2 is FYNNEI. V lost 3 bases and J lost 5; bases outside the gene matches: 15. This CDR3 has 18 residues. The CDR3, as DNA: TGTGCCAGCAGTGATGGGCCCCCCGGGGACAGGGCGGAAGATACGCAGTATTTT. Translating it yields CASSDGPPGDRAEDTQYF.

The chain employs TRBV27 and TRBJ1-1, with D possibly TRBD1 on 5 matching bases. The CDR3 consists of 16 residues. Germline V lookup: CDR1 MNHEY, CDR2 SMNVEV (reference sequence). V lost 1 base to trimming and J lost 1 base, with 13 bases between them. In DNA, the CDR3 is TGTGCCAGCAGTTTATGGGGGGGGGTTTCGAACACTGAAGCTTTCTTT. It encodes CASSLWGGVSNTEAFF.

This clonotype was observed a handful of times. The V gene is TRBV2, the J gene TRBJ1-5; weak D call: TRBD1 (6 bases). The length of the CDR3 is 15 residues. Germline V gene data show CDR1 as SNHLY and CDR2 as FYNNEI. Between the trimmed V and J ends, which lost 7 bases and 1 base, there was a span of 14 bases. The DNA of the CDR3 is TGTGCCAGCAAAGAACAGGGAACGAGCAATCAGCCCCAGCATTTT. Translation: CASKEQGTSNQPQHF.

This CDR3 reads CASSEWVNEQFF. The CDR3 coding sequence is TGTGCCAGCAGCGAATGGGTCAATGAGCAGTTCTTC. This sequence joins TRBV2 and TRBJ2-1, with unresolved D. This CDR3 spans 12 amino acids. V was cut by 6 bases and J by 6 bases, with 9 bases left in between. Germline CDR1 reads SNHLY; CDR2 reads FYNNEI.